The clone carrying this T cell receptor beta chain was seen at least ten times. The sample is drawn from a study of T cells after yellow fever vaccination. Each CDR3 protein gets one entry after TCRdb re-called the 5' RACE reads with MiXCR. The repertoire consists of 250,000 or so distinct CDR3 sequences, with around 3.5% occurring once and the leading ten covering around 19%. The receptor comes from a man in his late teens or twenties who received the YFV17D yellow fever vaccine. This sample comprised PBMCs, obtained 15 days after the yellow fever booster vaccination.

The CDR3: CSARAGGGQSGELFF. The CDR3 DNA follows: TGCAGTGCTAGAGCAGGGGGAGGGCAATCCGGGGAGCTGTTTTTT. This chain connects TRBV20-1 to TRBJ2-2; possibly TRBD1 or TRBD2 for D (7 bases each). V shed 1 base and J shed 6 bases, with 15 bases lying between them. The CDR3 is 15 amino acids. The germline gives CDR1 DFQATT, CDR2 SNEGSKA (reference sequence).